Sequencing of this TCR beta chain was carried out in a study of shared clonotypes between healthy human individuals. Source study methods: Filtering differed for immunoSEQ, which gave only junction sequences without quality scores. Clones were read by immunoSEQ multiplex PCR, and TCRdb kept only the in-frame ones, dropping some. That table gives V, J and clone size, and the DNA gave D and trimming. The data contain roughly 320,000 clones, roughly 84% of them singletons. This CDR3 contains 15 residues. V trimming: 3 bases; J trimming: 3 bases; junction bases outside the gene matches: 6. Germline V gives CDR1 LNHNV, CDR2 YYDKDF (reference sequence). The study drew its donors from healthy HIV-negative adults without recent acute infections or vaccinations. Each donor was a Caucasian adult residing in Nashville, Tennessee. Points on this clone: Its antigen is not known.

Whole-study results and caveats: Four donors shared around 5.2% of their naive CD4 clonotypes.

The specimen was memory CD8+ T cells sorted from blood. The subset is: CD45RO+ cells pooled with CCR7-negative TemRA cells. The chain combines TRBV15 with TRBJ2-7; TRBD1 agrees at 9 bases. This clonotype was sampled from a man between 18 and 35 years old in good health. The CDR3, as DNA: TGTGCCACCAGCAGCCCCGGGACAGGGTTCTACGAGCAGTACTTC. It encodes CATSSPGTGFYEQYF.